These T cell receptor beta chains were read from a single sample in a study of vaccination effects on CD4 cells after COVID-19. The antigens these receptors bind are not known. Generated by immunoSEQ multiplex PCR, the TCRdb table keeps only in-frame clones and is missing some. The sample has approximately 83,000 clones, under 80% seen once. Sample: CD4+ T cells from PBMCs cultured with HCoV-OC43 spike peptides, taken after COVID-19 vaccination. The receptors originated from a human donor who received a COVID-19 vaccine. Both conserved end residues are part of each CDR3.

cdr3_aa	v_call	j_call
CASRGSPNEKLFF	TRBV5-1	TRBJ1-4
CASSMRTGTNYGYTF	TRBV19	TRBJ1-2
CASSIERQGYNQPQHF	TRBV19	TRBJ1-5
CASSYSPGGDYGYTF	TRBV6-5	TRBJ1-2
CSVEDVPEADF	TRBV29-1	TRBJ2-5
CASSLTGPGSEKLFF	TRBV5-1	TRBJ1-4
CASSPPASSIQYF	TRBV28	TRBJ2-4
CASSVLRTSTEAFF	TRBV9	TRBJ1-1
CASSPGLAGGRDSKQFF	TRBV6-6	TRBJ2-1
CASSAGQLYGYTF	TRBV5-4	TRBJ1-2
CASSVVNGILSKDTEAFF	TRBV9	TRBJ1-1
CATSDRVSGANVLTF	TRBV24-1	TRBJ2-6
CASSLRAGTTDTQYF	TRBV7-9	TRBJ2-3
CATSGRPSSYNEQFF	TRBV24-1	TRBJ2-1
CASSQVGRETQYF	TRBV7-2	TRBJ2-5
CASSLGGRGNTIYF	TRBV7-2	TRBJ1-3
CASSYTRRGMNTEAFF	TRBV6-5	TRBJ1-1
CASSLAGGLNEQFF	TRBV5-1	TRBJ2-1
CASSPRGLLSEAFF	TRBV18	TRBJ1-1
CASSPSGAAIYGYTF	TRBV11-2	TRBJ1-2
CASSQDPVNTGELFF	TRBV4-1	TRBJ2-2
CASSRGSVDEKLFF	TRBV18	TRBJ1-4
CASSQVEVGITGELFF	TRBV3-1/TRBV3-2	TRBJ2-2
CASSSPASGELFTEAFF	TRBV19	TRBJ1-1
CASSYGTGISGNTIYF	TRBV6-5	TRBJ1-3
CASSESFSGRGNQPQHF	TRBV10-2	TRBJ1-5
CASSQSGGVDTQYF	TRBV3-1/TRBV3-2	TRBJ2-3
CASSLSIGQGETEAFF	TRBV5-1	TRBJ1-1
CASSLGTGLEKLFF	TRBV5-1	TRBJ1-4
CATSDQGTYNEQFF	TRBV24-1	TRBJ2-1
CASSDRNYGYTF	TRBV2	TRBJ1-2
CASRGGQNRAYGYTF	TRBV6-5	TRBJ1-2
CASRPGQQQNYGYTF	TRBV2	TRBJ1-2
CASSPYTGNEQFF	TRBV3-1/TRBV3-2	TRBJ2-1
CASSPVAASTDTQYF	TRBV7-3	TRBJ2-3
CASRISSADTQYF	TRBV5-1	TRBJ2-3
CASSLGAVYGYTF	TRBV5-1	TRBJ1-2
CASSPPLRNNEQFF	TRBV18	TRBJ2-1
CASRAGGNQPQHF	TRBV6-5	TRBJ1-5
CAIREGVDNQPQHF	TRBV10-3	TRBJ1-5
CASSWGQGLGTQYF	TRBV5-1	TRBJ2-5
CASWDSSNQPQHF	TRBV19	TRBJ1-5
CASSRNLALGETQYF	TRBV7-9	TRBJ2-5
CSVRASGGDTQYF	TRBV29-1	TRBJ2-3
CASSLYGGDNQPQHF	TRBV7-2	TRBJ1-5
CASSVGTSGYTGELFF	TRBV9	TRBJ2-2
CASIGEGNSNQPQHF	TRBV2	TRBJ1-5
CSVSLIANTGELFF	TRBV29-1	TRBJ2-2
CASSFGRDYGYTF	TRBV5-4	TRBJ1-2
CASSFGIGGSGGNNEQFF	TRBV7-6	TRBJ2-1
CASSGQGTYGYTF	TRBV6-4	TRBJ1-2
CASSSRDRANYGYTF	TRBV6-2/TRBV6-3	TRBJ1-2
CASSSGENTEAFF	TRBV18	TRBJ1-1
CASSSSTDTQYF	TRBV7-2	TRBJ2-3
CASSPRTLAGSTGELFF	TRBV18	TRBJ2-2
CASSLSRGQINEQFF	TRBV7-3	TRBJ2-1